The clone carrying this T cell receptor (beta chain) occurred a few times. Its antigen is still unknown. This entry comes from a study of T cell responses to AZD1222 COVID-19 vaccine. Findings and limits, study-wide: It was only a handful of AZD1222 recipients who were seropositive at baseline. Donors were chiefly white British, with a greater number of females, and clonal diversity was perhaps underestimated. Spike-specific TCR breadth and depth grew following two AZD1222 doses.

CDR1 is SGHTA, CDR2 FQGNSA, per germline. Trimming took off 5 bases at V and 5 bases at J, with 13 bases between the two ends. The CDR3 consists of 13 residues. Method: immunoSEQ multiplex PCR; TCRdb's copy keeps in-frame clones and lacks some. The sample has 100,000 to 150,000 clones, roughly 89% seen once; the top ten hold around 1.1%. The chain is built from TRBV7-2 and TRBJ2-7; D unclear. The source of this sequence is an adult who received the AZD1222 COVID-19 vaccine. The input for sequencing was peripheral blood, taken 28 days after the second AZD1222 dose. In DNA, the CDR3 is TGTGCCAGCAGCCCGCCGTCGTACGACGAGCAGTACTTC. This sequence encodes CASSPPSYDEQYF.